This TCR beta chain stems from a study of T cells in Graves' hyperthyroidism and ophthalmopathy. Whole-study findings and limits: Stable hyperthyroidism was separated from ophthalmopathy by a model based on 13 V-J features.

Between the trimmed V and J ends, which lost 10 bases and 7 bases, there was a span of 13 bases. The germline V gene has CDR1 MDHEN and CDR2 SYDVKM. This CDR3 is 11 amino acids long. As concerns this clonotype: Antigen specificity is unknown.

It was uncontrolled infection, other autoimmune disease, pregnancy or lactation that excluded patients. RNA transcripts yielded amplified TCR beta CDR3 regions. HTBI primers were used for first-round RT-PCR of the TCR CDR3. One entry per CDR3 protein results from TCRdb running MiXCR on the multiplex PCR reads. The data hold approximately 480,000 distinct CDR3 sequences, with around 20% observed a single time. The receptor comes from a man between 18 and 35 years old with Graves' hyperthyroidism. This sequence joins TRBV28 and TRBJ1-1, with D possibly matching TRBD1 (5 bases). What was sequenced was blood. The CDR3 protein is CATRALGEAFF. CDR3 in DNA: TGTGCCACCAGGGCTTTGGGTGAAGCTTTCTTT. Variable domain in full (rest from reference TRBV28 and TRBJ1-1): DVKVTQSSRYLVKRTGEKVFLECVQDMDHENMFWYRQDPGLGLRLIYFSYDVKMKEKGDIPEGYSVSREKKERFSLILESASTNQTSMYLCATRALGEAFFGQGTRLTVV.